Presented here are 3 T cell receptor beta chains from one specimen sequenced in a study of breast tumors, draining lymph nodes, adjacent tissues. TCRdb independently ran MiXCR on the multiplex PCR reads; one entry per CDR3 protein. Here the sample spans some 120,000 distinct CDR3 sequences, 20% being singletons. Axillary draining lymph nodes of breast cancer patients supplied the node samples. The specimen was axillary lymph node tissue. These receptors all stem from a female donor with breast cancer. Some clones in this sample may be carry-over from other donors' samples.

This clonotype was picked up many times. CDR3 sequence (DNA): TGTGCCAGCAGCTTGGGGACAGGCACTGGAAACACCATATATTTT. Translating gives CASSLGTGTGNTIYF. The chain combines TRBV7-2 with TRBJ1-3, with 8 nucleotides matching TRBD1. This CDR3 contains 15 residues. Germline CDR1 is SGHTA and CDR2 is FQGNSA. Trimming removed 3 bases from V and 2 bases from J; junction bases left unmatched: 3.

A note on this clonotype: As the CDR3 is not closed by the conserved phenylalanine or tryptophan, this likely results from a read error. V gene TRBV24-1 combines with J gene TRBJ1-1; no reliable D call. The CDR3 consists of 15 residues. The V end lost 3 bases, the J end lost 0 bases, and 10 bases lay between the germline ends. Germline CDR1 is KGHDR and CDR2 is SFDVKD. For the CDR3, the DNA is TGTGCCACCAGTGATAGTGGAGGAATGAACACTGAAGCTTTCTCT. It yields the protein CATSDSGGMNTEAFS.

There are many counts of this clonotype. The CDR3 region is CSAREGSPLHF. The CDR3 nucleotides are TGCAGTGCTAGAGAAGGATCACCCCTCCACTTT. The rearrangement links TRBV20-1 to TRBJ1-6; D uncertain. Germline CDR1 DFQATT, CDR2 SNEGSKA (reference sequence). The CDR3 contains 11 residues. Trimming pared 0 bases from V and 10 bases from J, leaving 4 bases between.